This T cell receptor beta chain was sequenced during a study of identical twins. A word on this clonotype: Its specificity is unknown.

Germline CDR1 is SGHRS and CDR2 is YFSETQ. The CDR3 consists of 15 residues. V gave up 0 bases and J gave up 4 bases; unmatched junction bases: 4. A single record per CDR3 protein comes from TCRdb applying MiXCR to the 5' RACE reads. The sample has 450,000 to 650,000 distinct CDR3 sequences, roughly 15% seen once. General study findings and limits: Recombination models fit unrelated individuals' TCR alpha sharing but underestimated twins'.

This same sample was also taken into another study, of yellow fever vaccine responses in identical twins.

The sample taken for sequencing was CD4+ T cells sorted from blood. The chain combines TRBV5-1 with TRBJ2-1; 7 bases line up with TRBD2. This TCR was recovered from a woman aged 18-30 years in good health. CDR3 loop: CASSLDSGLYNEQFF. DNA of the CDR3: TGCGCCAGCAGCTTGGATAGCGGGCTATACAATGAGCAGTTCTTC.